This is a list of T cell receptor beta chains from one sample in a study of control samples from healthy donors and cancer patients. TCRdb's table, derived via immunoSEQ multiplex PCR, lists solely in-frame clones and lacks some. The table has around 30,000 clones, 93% seen once. Specimen: PBMCs. These TCRs come from a man aged 35 to 55 with colorectal cancer. Each CDR3 is given with its conserved first and last residue. Each record gives: clone size, V gene, D gene, J gene, CDR3 length, CDR3 DNA, CDR3 protein. A D gene is named only where the DNA matches it firmly. Some rows mark clone size as missing; the rest say once, few, many or name a class of expanded clone.

>.|TRBV4-2|.|TRBJ2-3|13
TGTGCCAGCAGCCAAGGCACCGGAGATACGCAGTATTTT
CASSQGTGDTQYF
>.|TRBV3-1/TRBV3-2|.|TRBJ2-1|12
TGTGCCAGCAGCCGACTCTCCAATGAGCAGTTCTTC
CASSRLSNEQFF
>.|TRBV5-1|TRBD2|TRBJ2-5|15
TGCGCCAGCAGCGAGTTAGCGGGGGGCCAAGAGACCCAGTACTTC
CASSELAGGQETQYF
>.|TRBV25-1|.|TRBJ1-6|15
TGTGCCAGCAGTGAACCCGGGACCTGGAGTTCACCCCTCCACTTT
CASSEPGTWSSPLHF
>.|TRBV2|TRBD1|TRBJ1-2|14
TGTGCCAGCAGTGCACTGACAGGGAACTATGGCTACACCTTC
CASSALTGNYGYTF
>few|TRBV7-2|.|TRBJ1-2|14
TGTGCCAGCCATCGTGGGGGGATTGACTATGGCTACACCTTC
CASHRGGIDYGYTF
>.|TRBV3-1/TRBV3-2|.|TRBJ1-2|12
TGTGCCAGCAGCCAAACTAACTATGGCTACACCTTC
CASSQTNYGYTF
>few|TRBV9|.|TRBJ2-2|11
TGTGCCAGCAGCTCTCCCGGGGAGCTGTTTTTT
CASSSPGELFF
>.|TRBV27|TRBD1|TRBJ2-7|17
TGTGCCAGCAGTCTAAACCGGGACAGGGGGCTCTCCTACGAGCAGTACTTC
CASSLNRDRGLSYEQYF
>.|TRBV7-9|.|TRBJ1-2|14
TGTGCCAGCAGCCCTGTAGCGGACTACTATGGCTACACCTTC
CASSPVADYYGYTF
>.|TRBV5-4|TRBD1|TRBJ2-1|17
TGTGCCAGCAGATCAACACAGGGGGCGCTCAGGTACGATGAGCAGTTCTTC
CASRSTQGALRYDEQFF
>few|TRBV7-9|.|TRBJ2-3|13
TGTGCCAGCAGCTTATTCGATGCAGATACGCAGTATTTT
CASSLFDADTQYF
>.|TRBV7-9|.|TRBJ2-4|12
TGTGCCAGCAGCCCAGGCAAAAACATTCAGTACTTC
CASSPGKNIQYF
>.|TRBV4-3|TRBD1|TRBJ1-6|15
TGCGCCAGCAGCCAAGATCCGGGACAGCCTTCACCCCTCCACTTT
CASSQDPGQPSPLHF
>.|TRBV7-2|TRBD1|TRBJ1-5|14
TGTGCCAGCAGCATACAGGGGGGCAATCAGCCCCAGCATTTT
CASSIQGGNQPQHF
>.|TRBV7-3|.|TRBJ2-2|14
TGTGCCAGCAGCTTCGGCATAAGTTCCGGGGAGCTGTTTTTT
CASSFGISSGELFF
>.|TRBV2|TRBD2|TRBJ2-7|12
TGTGCCAGCAGTGACGGGGGGGGCGAGCAGTACTTC
CASSDGGGEQYF
>.|TRBV5-5|.|TRBJ2-3|14
TGTGCCAGCAGCCTCGGGGGGCCGGGAGATACGCAGTATTTT
CASSLGGPGDTQYF
>.|TRBV19|.|TRBJ2-7|13
TGTGCCAGTAGTTCCGGACCGGCCTACGAGCAGTACTTC
CASSSGPAYEQYF
>.|TRBV4-3|.|TRBJ2-3|17
TGCGCCAGCAGCCAAGATTTCGGCAGGGGCTTCACAGATACGCAGTATTTT
CASSQDFGRGFTDTQYF
>.|TRBV18|.|TRBJ1-2|13
TGTGCCAGCTCAACAGGATCTGATGATGGCTACACCTTC
CASSTGSDDGYTF
>.|TRBV5-1|TRBD2|TRBJ2-1|16
TGCGCCAGCAGCTTGGGAGCGGGGCGCTCCTACAATGAGCAGTTCTTC
CASSLGAGRSYNEQFF